This T cell receptor beta chain stems from a study of shared clonotypes between healthy human individuals. The study's findings and limits: Rarefaction curves obtained for sorted subsets showed sequencing incomplete despite large depth. Naive subsets generally exceeded memory subsets in estimated richness.

The assay was carried out at the deep level. TCRdb keeps only in-frame clones here, not all; method: immunoSEQ multiplex PCR. The table shows over 2,000,000 clones, with roughly 95% occurring only once. On this clone itself: Its antigen is unknown.

Only CD45RO-negative cells positively selected for CCR7 counted as naive CD8 cells, so terminally differentiated effector memory CD45RA+ cells were excluded. Trimming pared 8 bases from V and 6 bases from J, leaving 19 bases between. Germline-derived CDR1 and CDR2 are LNHNV and YYDKDF (reference sequence). This CDR3 is built from 14 residues. The sequenced material came from naive CD8+ T cells from PBMCs. This sequence was found in a man between 18 and 35 years old in good health. Some clones in this sample may be carry-over from other donors' samples. The chain links TRBV15 to TRBJ1-2, with a tentative D call TRBD1 (5 bases). In DNA form, the CDR3 reads TGTGCCACCTCTACCCGGGGTGGGGGAGATGGCTACACCTTC. Amino acids: CATSTRGGGDGYTF.